This T cell receptor (beta chain) was sequenced for a study of T cells after yellow fever vaccination. As TCR cDNA was made by 5'RACE template switching, a universal primer site and UMIs were added. MiXCR, run by TCRdb on the 5' RACE reads, gives a single entry per CDR3 protein. The sample has hundreds of thousands of distinct CDR3 sequences, 9% to 15% seen once. Findings of the study overall: Only a minor proportion of clonotypes was detected across both CD4 and CD8 compartments.

This CDR3 has 10 residues. The V gene's germline CDR1 is SEHNR and CDR2 FQNEAQ (reference sequence). Trimming took 5 bases from V and 9 from J, leaving 5 bases between them. This clonotype was observed a handful of times. Its cognate antigen is unknown. The material was PBMCs, obtained on the day of the yellow fever booster vaccination. The chain employs TRBV7-9 and TRBJ2-1, with D unresolved. The TCR sequence derives from a man aged 25-45 years who received the YFV17D yellow fever vaccine. The CDR3 nucleotides read TGTGCCAGCAGCGCGACTGAGCAGTTCTTC. This translates into CASSATEQFF.